What follows describes a single TCR beta chain. Its antigen is undetermined. The CDR3 totals 16 residues. The germline V gene has CDR1 SGHRS and CDR2 YFSETQ. V dropped 5 bases and J dropped 3; count of bases not matched to a gene: 10. Only in-frame clones appear in the TCRdb table, and some are missing; sequencing was by immunoSEQ multiplex PCR. The sample holds around 2,100,000 clones, about 95% seen once. This sample is part of a study of shared clonotypes between healthy human individuals. Study-level background: Donors, aged 18 to 49, were a couple of women and a few men. Researchers assigned three CD4 naive, three CD4 memory, two CD8 naive and one CD8 memory plate to each donor.

CD8 cells classed as naive were CD45RO-negative and positively selected for CCR7, excluding terminally differentiated effector memory CD45RA+ cells. General study points: Naive CD4 clonotype sharing across a few donors was roughly 5%.

This chain joins TRBV5-1 and TRBJ1-2; 10 bases align to TRBD1. The sequencing sample was made of naive CD8+ T cells sorted from blood. The receptor was derived from a man aged 18 to 29 in good health. The CDR3 here is CASRTETGGAYYGYTF. The CDR3 DNA reads TGCGCCAGCAGAACCGAGACAGGGGGCGCGTACTATGGCTACACCTTC.